A selection of T cell receptor beta chains follows, all from one sample in a study of blood T cell repertoires in COVID-19. The table came from immunoSEQ multiplex PCR; TCRdb's copy has only in-frame clones and leaves some out. This table has a few hundred thousand clones, 80% to 90% appearing once. The specimen was PBMCs or T cells enriched from blood (not recorded which). The receptors derive from a woman aged 30 to 39 who had recovered from COVID-19. Each CDR3 is given with its conserved first and last residue. A D gene is named only where the DNA matches it firmly. Clone size is stated in some rows and not others, as once, few, many or a class when expanded.

CDR3nt: TGTGCCTCCTCGGGGGACGGGAGCACAGATACGCAGTATTTT
CDR3aa: CASSGDGSTDTQYF
j_gene: TRBJ2-3
v_gene: TRBV9
abundance: NA
d_gene: NA

CDR3nt: TGTGCCAGCAGCCAAGAACAACAGGGAGGAAACACCATATATTTT
CDR3aa: CASSQEQQGGNTIYF
j_gene: TRBJ1-3
v_gene: TRBV4-2
abundance: NA
d_gene: NA

CDR3nt: TGTGCCTGGAGTGTAGCTAGGGGTACCGGGGAGCTGTTTTTT
CDR3aa: CAWSVARGTGELFF
j_gene: TRBJ2-2
v_gene: TRBV30
abundance: NA
d_gene: NA

CDR3nt: TGTGCCAGCAGCGTTAGTCCGGGAGGGATCAATGAGCAGTTCTTC
CDR3aa: CASSVSPGGINEQFF
j_gene: TRBJ2-1
v_gene: TRBV9
abundance: once
d_gene: TRBD2

CDR3nt: TGTGCCAGCAGCTTAAGGCGGGGCCTGGGGACCGGGGAGCTGTTTTTT
CDR3aa: CASSLRRGLGTGELFF
j_gene: TRBJ2-2
v_gene: TRBV11-2
abundance: NA
d_gene: NA

CDR3nt: TGTGCCAGCACCACCCCCCAGGGTGCTGAAAAACTGTTTTTT
CDR3aa: CASTTPQGAEKLFF
j_gene: TRBJ1-4
v_gene: TRBV7-2
abundance: NA
d_gene: NA

CDR3nt: TGCAGTGCTAGTGCGGGACAGGGGCGATCACCCCTCCACTTT
CDR3aa: CSASAGQGRSPLHF
j_gene: TRBJ1-6
v_gene: TRBV20-1
abundance: NA
d_gene: TRBD1

CDR3nt: TGTGCCAGCAGCCCCCCTAGCGGGAGCTCCTACAATGAGCAGTTCTTC
CDR3aa: CASSPPSGSSYNEQFF
j_gene: TRBJ2-1
v_gene: TRBV9
abundance: once
d_gene: TRBD2

CDR3nt: TGTGCCAGCAGCAATGGACAAATTAATTCACCCCTCCACTTT
CDR3aa: CASSNGQINSPLHF
j_gene: TRBJ1-6
v_gene: TRBV5-6
abundance: NA
d_gene: NA

CDR3nt: TGTGCCAGCTCACCCCCGAACAGTAATGAAAAACTGTTTTTT
CDR3aa: CASSPPNSNEKLFF
j_gene: TRBJ1-4
v_gene: TRBV18
abundance: NA
d_gene: NA

CDR3nt: TGTGCCAGTAGTGTCCGAGGTGGCGGGTTTGGTCAGCCCCAGCATTTT
CDR3aa: CASSVRGGGFGQPQHF
j_gene: TRBJ1-5
v_gene: TRBV19
abundance: NA
d_gene: NA

CDR3nt: TGTGCCAGCAGCCGCCTTGAGGGCATGGCTGGAAACACCATATATTTT
CDR3aa: CASSRLEGMAGNTIYF
j_gene: TRBJ1-3
v_gene: TRBV5-6
abundance: few
d_gene: NA

CDR3nt: TGTGCCAGCAGCCAGCCCAGCGGGGGGACACCAACCTACGAGCAGTACTTC
CDR3aa: CASSQPSGGTPTYEQYF
j_gene: TRBJ2-7
v_gene: TRBV14
abundance: NA
d_gene: TRBD2

CDR3nt: TGTGCCAGCAGCCAAGAAATAGCGGGAGAACTTTGGTCCTACAATGAGCAGTTCTTC
CDR3aa: CASSQEIAGELWSYNEQFF
j_gene: TRBJ2-1
v_gene: TRBV4-2
abundance: NA
d_gene: TRBD2

CDR3nt: TGTGCAAGTCGTACCGACAGGGACTCTGGAAACACCATATATTTT
CDR3aa: CASRTDRDSGNTIYF
j_gene: TRBJ1-3
v_gene: TRBV12-2
abundance: NA
d_gene: NA

CDR3nt: TGTGCCAGCAGTTTAAGTCTCGAACTTAGCTCCTACGAGCAGTACTTC
CDR3aa: CASSLSLELSSYEQYF
j_gene: TRBJ2-7
v_gene: TRBV27
abundance: NA
d_gene: NA

CDR3nt: TGTGCCAGTAGGATACCGGGACAGAAGACCGGGGAGCTGTTTTTT
CDR3aa: CASRIPGQKTGELFF
j_gene: TRBJ2-2
v_gene: TRBV19
abundance: NA
d_gene: TRBD1

CDR3nt: TGTGCCAGCAGTTCGGGACAAGCTTACAATGAGCAGTTCTTC
CDR3aa: CASSSGQAYNEQFF
j_gene: TRBJ2-1
v_gene: TRBV27
abundance: NA
d_gene: NA

CDR3nt: TGTGCCAGCAACCCTCGGGGGGAGCAGTACTTC
CDR3aa: CASNPRGEQYF
j_gene: TRBJ2-7
v_gene: TRBV2
abundance: NA
d_gene: NA

CDR3nt: TGTGCCAGCATCAAAGGGCGGGACAGGGGCTACAATGAGCAGTTCTTC
CDR3aa: CASIKGRDRGYNEQFF
j_gene: TRBJ2-1
v_gene: TRBV28
abundance: NA
d_gene: TRBD1

CDR3nt: TGTGCCAGCAGTTACTCACGAACTCAGACAGTACTTCAGTACTTC
CDR3aa: CASSYSRTQTVLQYF
j_gene: TRBJ2-4
v_gene: TRBV6-5
abundance: once
d_gene: NA

CDR3nt: TGTGCCAGCAAGGGCAGGGTATACCCCAATAGCAATCAGCCCCAGCATTTT
CDR3aa: CASKGRVYPNSNQPQHF
j_gene: TRBJ1-5
v_gene: TRBV28
abundance: NA
d_gene: NA

CDR3nt: TGCGCCAGCAGCGCCCGAGAGTACGATGAGCAGTTCTTC
CDR3aa: CASSAREYDEQFF
j_gene: TRBJ2-1
v_gene: TRBV5-1
abundance: few
d_gene: NA

CDR3nt: TGTGCCAGCACCCGACTAGCGGGAAGCACAGATACGCAGTATTTT
CDR3aa: CASTRLAGSTDTQYF
j_gene: TRBJ2-3
v_gene: TRBV27
abundance: NA
d_gene: TRBD2

CDR3nt: TGTGCCAGCAGTGAACCGGGGTTCAACCAGCCCCAGCATTTT
CDR3aa: CASSEPGFNQPQHF
j_gene: TRBJ1-5
v_gene: TRBV25-1
abundance: NA
d_gene: NA

CDR3nt: TGTGCCTGGAGTAGCGGGAGGTCCTACGAGCAGTACTTC
CDR3aa: CAWSSGRSYEQYF
j_gene: TRBJ2-7
v_gene: TRBV30
abundance: NA
d_gene: TRBD2

CDR3nt: TGTGCCAGCTCAACCGGGACAGGCGATGAACTGTTTTTT
CDR3aa: CASSTGTGDELFF
j_gene: TRBJ1-4
v_gene: TRBV18
abundance: NA
d_gene: TRBD1

CDR3nt: TGTGCCAGCAGCTTCGACATCAGTTCTAACTATGGCTACACCTTC
CDR3aa: CASSFDISSNYGYTF
j_gene: TRBJ1-2
v_gene: TRBV7-3
abundance: once
d_gene: NA

CDR3nt: TGCGCCAGCAGCGAGGTACAGGGCGGCTATGGCTACACCTTC
CDR3aa: CASSEVQGGYGYTF
j_gene: TRBJ1-2
v_gene: TRBV5-1
abundance: NA
d_gene: NA